Shown below are 19 T cell receptor beta chains from a single sample sequenced in a study of cytomegalovirus exposure and HLA in healthy donors. Primers: 60 Vbeta forward and 13 Jbeta reverse. TCRdb keeps only in-frame clones here, not all; method: immunoSEQ multiplex PCR. The top ten hold 0.58% of the sample, which has a few hundred thousand clones, approximately 80% seen once. The specimen was PBMCs. These receptors originate from a middle-aged woman in good health and CMV-seronegative.

The count of this clone is one. The CDR3 DNA follows: TGCGCCAGCAGCTTTACAACAGTTGACACCGGGGAGCTGTTTTTT. This codes for CASSFTTVDTGELFF. The V gene is TRBV5-1, the J gene TRBJ2-2; no firm D call. This CDR3 comprises 15 residues. Trimming left V 2 bases short and J 3 bases short, with 11 bases between. CDR1 is SGHRS, CDR2 YFSETQ, per germline.

This chain connects TRBV9 to TRBJ2-6; TRBD1 matches 7 bases. J was trimmed by 0 bases and V by 3 bases; bases with no gene match: 6. Germline CDR1 and CDR2: SGDLS and YYNGEE. This CDR3 has 17 amino acids. The CDR3 protein is CASSGDRAPSGANVLTF. CDR3 DNA: TGTGCCAGCAGCGGGGACAGAGCCCCCTCTGGGGCCAACGTCCTGACTTTC. Supplemented by reference TRBV9 and TRBJ2-6, the full variable domain reads DSGVTQTPKHLITATGQRVTLRCSPRSGDLSVYWYQQSLDQGLQFLIQYYNGEERAKGNILERFSAQQFPDLHSELNLSSLELGDSALYFCASSGDRAPSGANVLTFGAGSRLTVL.

The V call is TRBV2, the J call TRBJ1-2, with D uncertain. The V gene lost 2 bases and the J gene lost 4 bases, with 5 bases spanning the gap. This CDR3 has 12 amino acids. Looked up from germline, CDR1 is SNHLY and CDR2 is FYNNEI. The DNA of the CDR3 is TGTGCCAGCAGTGAACAGGTCTATGGCTACACCTTC. Translating gives CASSEQVYGYTF. The whole variable domain, filled in from reference TRBV2 and TRBJ1-2, reads EPEVTQTPSHQVTQMGQEVILRCVPISNHLYFYWYRQILGQKVEFLVSFYNNEISEKSEIFDDQFSVERPDGSNFTLKIRSTKLEDSAMYFCASSEQVYGYTFGSGTRLTVV.

The chain carries TRBV12-5 and TRBJ2-2, with 12 bases identical to TRBD2. Trimming took 7 bases from V and 0 from J; bases not matched to a gene: 9. Germline values: CDR1 LGHNT, CDR2 FRNRAP. CDR3 length: 18 amino acids. The CDR3 region has the DNA TGTGCTAGTGCCCCGTTGGGACTAGCGGGCGCGAACACCGGGGAGCTGTTTTTT. It yields the protein CASAPLGLAGANTGELFF. Variable domain in full (rest from reference TRBV12-5 and TRBJ2-2): DARVTQTPRHKVTEMGQEVTMRCQPILGHNTVFWYRQTMMQGLELLAYFRNRAPLDDSGMPKDRFSAEMPDATLATLKIQPSEPRDSAVYFCASAPLGLAGANTGELFFGEGSRLTVL.

In this sample, this clone turned up a few times. The V gene is TRBV10-3, the J gene TRBJ1-2; D gene ambiguous. V was clipped by 0 bases and J by 5 bases, with 13 bases between them. The CDR3 sequence is 15 residues long. The germline gives CDR1 ENHRY, CDR2 SYGVKD. This CDR3 is CAISESGGVTYGYTF. CDR3 DNA: TGTGCCATCAGTGAGTCGGGAGGAGTTACTTATGGCTACACCTTC.

The chain combines TRBV11-3 with TRBJ2-6, with unresolved D. Germline loops: CDR1 SGHNT, CDR2 YENEEA. The length of the CDR3 is 16 residues. The ends were cut back, 0 bases at V and 1 base at J, with 7 bases in the middle. The CDR3 nucleotides are TGTGCCAGCAGCTTAGATCCAATTTCTGGGGCCAACGTCCTGACTTTC. Its protein is CASSLDPISGANVLTF.

J is TRBJ1-3 and V is TRBV6-1; D perhaps matches TRBD1 (6 bases). From germline, CDR1 is MNHNS and CDR2 SASEGT. Between the trimmed V and J ends, which lost 3 bases and 2 bases, there was a span of 14 bases. The CDR3 spans 16 residues. The CDR3 region is CASSDPRTATGNTIYF. CDR3 bases: TGTGCCAGCAGTGATCCCCGGACAGCTACTGGAAACACCATATATTTT.

This chain connects TRBV5-1 to TRBJ2-7, with 9 bases fitting TRBD1. The length of the CDR3 is 17 residues. CDR1 and CDR2 from the germline V gene are SGHRS and YFSETQ. J lost 3 bases, V lost 3 bases, and 13 bases had no gene match. The CDR3 reads CASSSDPGQGENYEQYF. CDR3 nucleotides: TGCGCCAGCAGCTCGGACCCGGGACAGGGAGAAAACTACGAGCAGTACTTC.

This chain links TRBV9 with TRBJ1-2, with no clear D. The ends were cut back, 4 bases at V and 2 bases at J, with 15 bases in the middle. CDR3 length equals 15 residues. Germline assignment: CDR1 SGDLS and CDR2 YYNGEE. CDR3 in amino acids: CASSTRLGGNYGYTF. The CDR3 DNA reads as TGTGCCAGCAGCACCCGACTCGGAGGCAACTATGGCTACACCTTC.

A word on this clone: The germline gene is not matched at one end of the junction; a read error may be the cause. The chain combines TRBV5-4 with TRBJ2-2; weak D call: TRBD2 (5 bases). CDR1 SGHNT and CDR2 YYREEE come from the germline V gene (reference sequence). The CDR3 runs 13 residues. This chain's CDR3 is CASSLVDTGELLF. Here the CDR3 DNA reads TGTGCCAGCAGCTTAGTAGATACCGGGGAGCTGCTTTTT.

This clone has only a few counts. The sample contains more than one DNA sequence encoding this CDR3. The genes are TRBV7-9 and TRBJ1-5, with D perhaps TRBD1 (5 bases). Germline loops: CDR1 SEHNR, CDR2 FQNEAQ (reference sequence). The CDR3 consists of 13 residues. V was shortened by 0 bases and J by 5 bases, with 5 bases between the two germline ends. The CDR3 sequence: CASSLAGDQPQHF. CDR3 bases: TGTGCCAGCAGCTTAGCAGGGGATCAGCCCCAGCATTTT. Variable domain in full (rest from reference TRBV7-9 and TRBJ1-5): DTGVSQNPRHKITKRGQNVTFRCDPISEHNRLYWYRQTLGQGPEFLTYFQNEAQLEKSRLLSDRFSAERPKGSFSTLEIQRTEQGDSAMYLCASSLAGDQPQHFGDGTRLSIL.

V is TRBV2 and J is TRBJ2-7; D gene uncertain. V lost 4 bases and J lost 2, with 6 bases in between. Germline V gene data show CDR1 as SNHLY and CDR2 as FYNNEI. The length of the CDR3 is 12 residues. The CDR3 loop is CASSGQAYEQYF. Here the CDR3 DNA reads TGTGCCAGCAGTGGGCAGGCCTACGAGCAGTACTTC.

This clone was observed once. The V and J genes are TRBV5-1 and TRBJ1-4; D may be TRBD1 (6 bases). V lost 0 bases to trimming and J lost 6 bases, with 9 bases between them. The germline CDR1 and CDR2 sequences are SGHRS and YFSETQ. The CDR3 spans 14 residues. The CDR3 region has the DNA TGCGCCAGCAGCTTGGCAGGGGATGATGAAAAACTGTTTTTT. Amino acid sequence: CASSLAGDDEKLFF.

The chain links TRBV29-1 to TRBJ1-1, with TRBD1 matching over 8 bases. The CDR3 length is 16 residues. Germline lookup yields CDR1 SQVTM and CDR2 ANQGSEA. The V gene end was trimmed by 7 bases and the J gene end by 8 bases; junction bases not matched to a gene: 21. CDR3 sequence: CSAHIGRTGRPLEAFF. In DNA form, the CDR3 reads TGCAGCGCCCATATCGGGAGGACAGGGCGCCCCTTGGAAGCTTTCTTT. The whole variable domain, remainder taken from reference TRBV29-1 and TRBJ1-1, is SAVISQKPSRDICQRGTSLTIQCQVDSQVTMMFWYRQQPGQSLTLIATANQGSEATYESGFVIDKFPISRPNLTFSTLTVSNMSPEDSSIYLCSAHIGRTGRPLEAFFGQGTRLTVV.

The genes are TRBV12-5 and TRBJ2-5, with D tentatively TRBD2 (6 bases). The CDR3 loop spans 13 amino acids. Germline V lookup: CDR1 LGHNT, CDR2 FRNRAP. The V and J ends lost 1 base and 3 bases respectively, with 6 bases between them. Here the CDR3 reads CASGLGGEETQYF. The CDR3 DNA reads as TGTGCTAGTGGTTTGGGGGGGGAAGAGACCCAGTACTTC.

The chain uses TRBV14 and TRBJ2-1; 9 nucleotides agree with TRBD2. This CDR3 is 15 amino acids long. V trimming: 3 bases; J trimming: 8 bases; junction bases outside the gene matches: 8. Germline CDR1 is SGHDN and CDR2 is FVKESK. The CDR3 nucleotides are TGTGCCAGCAGCCAGCGGGGGGGCTTTAGAGATGAGCAGTTCTTC. It is translated as CASSQRGGFRDEQFF.

The chain is built from TRBV5-1 and TRBJ2-3, with TRBD2 identical over 15 bases. Germline V gene lookup returns CDR1 SGHRS and CDR2 YFSETQ. With 3 bases clipped from V and 3 bases from J, the junction kept 8 bases outside the gene matches. The CDR3 length is 18 residues. CDR3: CASSSGLAGGLLTDTQYF. In DNA form, the CDR3 reads TGCGCCAGCAGCTCCGGACTAGCGGGGGGGCTGTTAACAGATACGCAGTATTTT.

The chain joins TRBV5-1 to TRBJ1-2, with no clear D. V was pared by 1 base and J by 5 bases, with 15 bases between. Germline CDR1 and CDR2: SGHRS and YFSETQ. The CDR3 has 15 residues. DNA for the CDR3: TGCGCCAGCAGCTTGTACGACGGCGGCGGATATGGCTACACCTTC. Translation gives CASSLYDGGGYGYTF.

V gene TRBV5-1 combines with J gene TRBJ2-5; TRBD2 matches at 15 bases. This CDR3 has 16 residues. Germline values: CDR1 SGHRS, CDR2 YFSETQ. Trimming cost V 4 bases and J 2 bases; bases outside gene matches: 3. CDR3 nucleotides: TGCGCCAGCAGCGTCGGGACTAGCGGGGGGCAAGAGACCCAGTACTTC. Protein sequence: CASSVGTSGGQETQYF.